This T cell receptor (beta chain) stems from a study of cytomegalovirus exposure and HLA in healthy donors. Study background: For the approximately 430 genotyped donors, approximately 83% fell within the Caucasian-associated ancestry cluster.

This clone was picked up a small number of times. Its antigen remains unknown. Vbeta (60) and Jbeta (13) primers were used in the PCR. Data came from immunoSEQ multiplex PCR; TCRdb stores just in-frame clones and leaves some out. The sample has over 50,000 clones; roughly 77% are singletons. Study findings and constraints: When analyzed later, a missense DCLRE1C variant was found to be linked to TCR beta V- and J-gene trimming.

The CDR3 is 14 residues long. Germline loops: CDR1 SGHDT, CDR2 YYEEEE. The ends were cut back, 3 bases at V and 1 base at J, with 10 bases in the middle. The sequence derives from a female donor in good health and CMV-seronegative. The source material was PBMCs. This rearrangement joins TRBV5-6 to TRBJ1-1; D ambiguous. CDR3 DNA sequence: TGTGCCAGCAGCTCGGGAAATCGGAACACTGAAGCTTTCTTT. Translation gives CASSSGNRNTEAFF.